This T cell receptor (beta chain) was captured by sequencing in a study of identical twins. Whole-study results and caveats: Compared with models, monozygotic twins showed more out-of-frame TCR alpha sharing. For cord blood, abundant beta clonotypes had fewer insertions, unlike memory repertoires, which showed none.

This clonotype has only a few counts. Its antigen is unidentified. This CDR3 region has 14 residues. J lost 4 bases, V lost 5 bases, and 8 bases had no gene match. CDR1 is DFQATT and CDR2 is SNEGSKA in the germline V gene (reference sequence). TCRdb called the 5' RACE reads again in MiXCR, with one record for every CDR3 protein. Of some 1,600,000 distinct CDR3 sequences in the sample, 32% are singletons; the top ten hold under 0.35%. Sequenced sample: cord blood. The clonotype comes from a newborn girl in good health. This chain connects TRBV20-1 to TRBJ1-2, with TRBD1 matching 9 bases. The CDR3 protein is CSARRDRAGYGYTF. CDR3 in DNA: TGCAGTGCTCGCCGGGACAGGGCGGGCTATGGCTACACCTTC.